This T cell receptor beta chain was sequenced in a study of OX40 agonist ivuxolimab in advanced cancers. As for the study more broadly: Ivuxolimab was an agonistic, fully human IgG2 monoclonal antibody directed against OX40 (CD134), a costimulatory receptor. Intravenous ivuxolimab was administered to patients every 2 weeks at six dose levels: 0.01, 0.1, 0.3, 1.5, 3 and 10 mg/kg. Of the roughly 51 patients in dose escalation, 19 had hepatocellular carcinoma, some 15 had melanoma, 9 had renal cell carcinoma and 9 had head and neck cancer. The dose-escalation cohort was about 86% male with a mean age of 60 years, ranging from roughly 20 to 80. Prior anti-PD-1, anti-PD-L1 or anti-CTLA-4 therapy was permitted, and approximately 42% of dose-escalation patients had received checkpoint inhibitors. Partial responses were achieved by three dose-escalation patients, of whom one had hepatocellular carcinoma and two had cutaneous melanoma. The point of sequencing TCRbeta in the periphery was to test whether ivuxolimab changed TCR sequence diversity and drove clonal T-cell expansion. The paper covers the monotherapy dose-escalation part of the phase I ivuxolimab trial, which included N ≈ 52 patients. What the study reported, not specific to this receptor: In the 0.1-3.0 mg/kg groups, partial responders had among the lowest normalized peripheral clonal expansion, particularly in CD8+ T cells. Low levels of normalized T-cell clonal expansion were also seen in some patients who did not respond. At doses of 0.1 to 3.0 mg/kg, clonal expansion of both CD4+ and CD8+ blood T cells was observed from baseline to week 6. The antigen specificity of the peripheral T cells that underwent clonal expansion was not determined. After ivuxolimab, more expanded clones were found on average in CD8+ T cells than in CD4+ T cells.

This clone showed up just once. Its specific antigen is unknown. No clone much larger than this one lies a single base away; base qualities are absent. The trial excluded patients who had a history of autoimmune disease or were on systemic immunosuppression. Peripheral blood for TCR sequencing was collected from all dose cohorts at baseline, on cycle 4 day 1, and on cycle 7 day 1. Samples came from an open-label, multicenter, first-in-human phase I dose-escalation trial of ivuxolimab. Adults with locally advanced or metastatic melanoma, renal cell carcinoma, hepatocellular carcinoma or head and neck squamous cell carcinoma were enrolled in the trial. Before TCR sequencing, CD4+ T cells and CD8+ T cells from peripheral blood were sorted into separate populations. For sequencing of the TCRbeta CDR3 region, genomic DNA was extracted from the sorted cells. TCRbeta CDR3 regions were sequenced using the immunoSEQ Assay. TCRdb provides this immuneACCESS table in a form limited to in-frame rearrangements. Some clones are lacking; in checked studies, under half of them reflect an unresolved V gene, and why the rest are absent is not known. Present in this sample are about 82,000 clones, under 90% of which were seen just once. Together, the top ten hold approximately 2% of the sample.

Reading the germline V gene gives CDR1 SGHTA and CDR2 FQGNSA. V is clipped by 5 bases and J by 4 bases, and the sequence between their germline boundaries is 17 bases long. From cysteine to phenylalanine, the CDR3 is 15 amino acids long. Only the CDR3 DNA is retained, 45 bases long and in frame from the first base. The source was CD4+ or CD8+ T cells sorted from blood, collected in a trial of the OX40 agonist ivuxolimab. The rearranged chain carries TRBV7-2 and TRBJ1-2; a tentative D match to TRBD1 spans 6 bases. This clonotype was obtained from an adult with an advanced solid tumor such as melanoma, head and neck, liver or kidney cancer. The DNA sequence reads TGTGCCAGCAGCCTCCAGGGGACGGGAGGCTATGGCTACACCTTC. This codes for CASSLQGTGGYGYTF.